This T cell receptor (beta chain) comes out of a study of T cell responses to AZD1222 COVID-19 vaccine. This clone was counted a few times. Sequenced by immunoSEQ multiplex PCR; TCRdb stores in-frame clones only, minus some. The top ten hold 0.95% to 1.1% of the sample, which has fewer than 200,000 clones, 70% to 90% seen once. Per germline, CDR1 MGHRA and CDR2 YSYEKL. The CDR3 contains 16 residues. The ends lost 6 bases at V and 8 bases at J; junction bases unmatched: 13. Sequenced here: peripheral blood, sampled 28 days after the second AZD1222 dose. V and J are TRBV4-1 and TRBJ2-1, with 10 bases aligning to TRBD1. This receptor was obtained from an adult who received the AZD1222 COVID-19 vaccine. The CDR3 loop is CASSWSGTGEEYEQFF. CDR3 nucleotides: TGCGCCAGCAGTTGGTCCGGGACAGGGGAAGAATATGAGCAGTTCTTC.